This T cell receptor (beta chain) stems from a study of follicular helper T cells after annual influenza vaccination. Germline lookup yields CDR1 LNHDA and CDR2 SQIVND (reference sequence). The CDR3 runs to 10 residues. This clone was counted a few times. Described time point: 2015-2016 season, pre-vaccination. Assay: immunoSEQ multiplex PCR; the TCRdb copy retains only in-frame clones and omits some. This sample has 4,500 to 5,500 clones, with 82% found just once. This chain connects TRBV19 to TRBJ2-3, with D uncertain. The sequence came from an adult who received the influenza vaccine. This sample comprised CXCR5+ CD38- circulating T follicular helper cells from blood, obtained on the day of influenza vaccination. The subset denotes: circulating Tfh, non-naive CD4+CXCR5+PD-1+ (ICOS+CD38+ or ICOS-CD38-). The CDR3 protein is CAVLGDTQYF. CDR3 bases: TGTGCTGTCCTCGGCGATACGCAGTATTTT.